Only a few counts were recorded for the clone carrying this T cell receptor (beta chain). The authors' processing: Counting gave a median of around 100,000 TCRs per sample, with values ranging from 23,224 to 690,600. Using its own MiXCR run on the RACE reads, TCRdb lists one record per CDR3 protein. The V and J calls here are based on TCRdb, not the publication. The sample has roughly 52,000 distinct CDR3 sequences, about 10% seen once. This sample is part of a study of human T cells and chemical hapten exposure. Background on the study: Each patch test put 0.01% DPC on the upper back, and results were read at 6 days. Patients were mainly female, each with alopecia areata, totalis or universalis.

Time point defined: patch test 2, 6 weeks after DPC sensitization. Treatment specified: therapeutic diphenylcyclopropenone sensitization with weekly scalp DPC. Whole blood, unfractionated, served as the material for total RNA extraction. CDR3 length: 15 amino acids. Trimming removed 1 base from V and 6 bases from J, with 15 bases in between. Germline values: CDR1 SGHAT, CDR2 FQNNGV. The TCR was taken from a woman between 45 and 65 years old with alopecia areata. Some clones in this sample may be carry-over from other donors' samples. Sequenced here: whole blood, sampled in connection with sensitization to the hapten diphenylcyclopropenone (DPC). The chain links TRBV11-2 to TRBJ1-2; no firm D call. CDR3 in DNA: TGTGCCAGCAGCTTAGCCCCCACCGCCCCGGATGGCTACACCTTC. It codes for CASSLAPTAPDGYTF.